A selection of T cell receptor beta chains follows, all from one sample in a study of T cells in Graves' hyperthyroidism and ophthalmopathy. TCRdb used MiXCR to reprocess the multiplex PCR reads, holding one entry per CDR3 protein. Among approximately 640,000 distinct CDR3 sequences listed, about 18% were seen once. What was sequenced was blood. These TCRs come from a man aged 50 or older with Graves' hyperthyroidism. CDR3s include the opening cysteine and the closing phenylalanine or tryptophan. Each record gives: J gene, V gene, clone size, D gene, CDR3 DNA, CDR3 protein. The D gene is left open where the match is weak. Size tells how often a clone was seen (once, few, many) or the class of an expanded clone, and some rows leave it out.

j_gene: TRBJ2-7; v_gene: TRBV19; abundance: few; d_gene: TRBD1; CDR3nt: TGTGCCAGTAGTCCGGTACGGCGGCAGGGGGATTCTCCCTACGAGCAGTACTTC; CDR3aa: CASSPVRRQGDSPYEQYF
j_gene: TRBJ2-7; v_gene: TRBV12-3/TRBV12-4; abundance: NA; d_gene: NA; CDR3nt: TGTGCCAGCAGTAGACGACAGGACTACGAGCAGTACTTC; CDR3aa: CASSRRQDYEQYF
j_gene: TRBJ2-5; v_gene: TRBV20-1; abundance: NA; d_gene: TRBD2; CDR3nt: TGCAGTGCTAGCGGGAGGGCCGGAGAGACCCAGTACTTC; CDR3aa: CSASGRAGETQYF
j_gene: TRBJ1-5; v_gene: TRBV27; abundance: many; d_gene: NA; CDR3nt: TGTGCCAGCAGTTTAGGAGGGATCGGTCAGCCCCAGCATTTT; CDR3aa: CASSLGGIGQPQHF
j_gene: TRBJ2-5; v_gene: TRBV4-1; abundance: NA; d_gene: NA; CDR3nt: TGCGCCAGCAGCCAAGAATACAGGGTGAGGGAGACCCAGTACTTC; CDR3aa: CASSQEYRVRETQYF
j_gene: TRBJ2-2; v_gene: TRBV28; abundance: few; d_gene: TRBD2; CDR3nt: TGTGCCAGCTCTCCTGGGGGGGGGCTGTTTTTT; CDR3aa: CASSPGGGLFF
j_gene: TRBJ2-5; v_gene: TRBV5-1; abundance: many; d_gene: NA; CDR3nt: TGTGCCAGCAGCTCTCAAGAGACCCAGTACTTC; CDR3aa: CASSSQETQYF
j_gene: TRBJ1-2; v_gene: TRBV6-2/TRBV6-3; abundance: many; d_gene: TRBD1; CDR3nt: TGTGCCAGCAGTTACGGACAGGGCCTGGGCTACACCTTC; CDR3aa: CASSYGQGLGYTF
j_gene: TRBJ2-7; v_gene: TRBV30; abundance: NA; d_gene: NA; CDR3nt: TGTGCCTGGGGGGGGCCCTATCACCCCTACGAGCAGTACTTC; CDR3aa: CAWGGPYHPYEQYF
j_gene: TRBJ2-7; v_gene: TRBV28; abundance: NA; d_gene: NA; CDR3nt: TGTGCCAGCAGGGGAACCCTCCTAACCTACGAGCAGTACTTC; CDR3aa: CASRGTLLTYEQYF
j_gene: TRBJ2-7; v_gene: TRBV7-3; abundance: NA; d_gene: TRBD1; CDR3nt: TGTGCCAGCAGCGCCCAGCAGGGGGCTGGGTACGAGCAGTACTTC; CDR3aa: CASSAQQGAGYEQYF
j_gene: TRBJ2-7; v_gene: TRBV19; abundance: many; d_gene: TRBD2; CDR3nt: TGTGCCAGTAGTATCCCTGGGACTAGCGGCATCTACGAGCAGTACTTC; CDR3aa: CASSIPGTSGIYEQYF
j_gene: TRBJ2-2; v_gene: TRBV18; abundance: NA; d_gene: NA; CDR3nt: TGTGCCAGCTCAGCCCCCACCGGGGGCAAATCGAACACCGGGGAGCTGTTTTTT; CDR3aa: CASSAPTGGKSNTGELFF
j_gene: TRBJ1-1; v_gene: TRBV7-2; abundance: many; d_gene: NA; CDR3nt: TGTGCCAGCAGCCGAGGGACGGCGAACACTGAAGCTTTCTTT; CDR3aa: CASSRGTANTEAFF
j_gene: TRBJ2-1; v_gene: TRBV7-3; abundance: few; d_gene: TRBD1; CDR3nt: TGTGCCAGCAGCCCGGGGACAGGGGGAGTCAATGAGCAGTTCTTC; CDR3aa: CASSPGTGGVNEQFF
j_gene: TRBJ2-1; v_gene: TRBV10-3; abundance: NA; d_gene: TRBD2; CDR3nt: TGTGCCATCAGTGGTGTAGTAGCGGGAGTTGAGCAGTTCTTC; CDR3aa: CAISGVVAGVEQFF
j_gene: TRBJ2-7; v_gene: TRBV6-2/TRBV6-3; abundance: few; d_gene: NA; CDR3nt: TGTGCCAGCAGTTCGGCTCGGAATATCTCCTACGAGCAGTACTTC; CDR3aa: CASSSARNISYEQYF
j_gene: TRBJ2-1; v_gene: TRBV15; abundance: many; d_gene: TRBD2; CDR3nt: TGTGCCACCAGCAGTACTAGCGGATACAATGAGCAGTTCTTC; CDR3aa: CATSSTSGYNEQFF
j_gene: TRBJ2-7; v_gene: TRBV28; abundance: many; d_gene: TRBD1; CDR3nt: TGTGCCAGCAGTTTTTTCAGTGTGGCCAGGGGGCACCACGAGCAGTACTTC; CDR3aa: CASSFFSVARGHHEQYF
j_gene: TRBJ1-3; v_gene: TRBV11-1; abundance: many; d_gene: NA; CDR3nt: TGTGCCAGCAGCGACAACGGTTTCTCTGGAAACACCATATATTTT; CDR3aa: CASSDNGFSGNTIYF
j_gene: TRBJ1-1; v_gene: TRBV7-9; abundance: many; d_gene: NA; CDR3nt: TGTGCCAGCAGCTTACGACAGGTCGGCACTGAAGCTTTCTTT; CDR3aa: CASSLRQVGTEAFF
j_gene: TRBJ1-2; v_gene: TRBV7-8; abundance: few; d_gene: TRBD1; CDR3nt: TGTGCCAGCAGCCCTGGGGACAGGGGACGCGGCTACACCTTC; CDR3aa: CASSPGDRGRGYTF
j_gene: TRBJ2-5; v_gene: TRBV7-2; abundance: few; d_gene: NA; CDR3nt: TGTGCCAGCAGCCCCCCCGGAGGTATGGAGACCCAGTACTTC; CDR3aa: CASSPPGGMETQYF
j_gene: TRBJ2-5; v_gene: TRBV12-5; abundance: NA; d_gene: TRBD2; CDR3nt: TGCGCTAGTGGTTTGCAAGTGGTGACTAGCGGGAGTCTCCAAGAGACCCAGTACTTC; CDR3aa: CASGLQVVTSGSLQETQYF
j_gene: TRBJ2-1; v_gene: TRBV6-2/TRBV6-3; abundance: few; d_gene: TRBD2; CDR3nt: TGTGCCAGCAGTACGAGCGGGAGGGCCATCGGCGAGCAGTTCTTC; CDR3aa: CASSTSGRAIGEQFF
j_gene: TRBJ2-1; v_gene: TRBV29-1; abundance: few; d_gene: NA; CDR3nt: TGCAGCGTTGAAGGCGGCCAGGGATCGTACAATGAGCAGTTCTTC; CDR3aa: CSVEGGQGSYNEQFF
j_gene: TRBJ2-1; v_gene: TRBV27; abundance: many; d_gene: NA; CDR3nt: TGTGCCAGCAGTTCCTATAGGGACTCCTACAATGAGCAGTTCTTC; CDR3aa: CASSSYRDSYNEQFF
j_gene: TRBJ1-1; v_gene: TRBV27; abundance: many; d_gene: NA; CDR3nt: TGTGCCAGCAGTTTAATGATTAACACTGAAGCTTTCTTT; CDR3aa: CASSLMINTEAFF
j_gene: TRBJ1-1; v_gene: TRBV9; abundance: NA; d_gene: TRBD1; CDR3nt: TGTGCCAGCAGCGACCAGGACAGGGGGCGGACTGAAGCTTTCTTT; CDR3aa: CASSDQDRGRTEAFF
j_gene: TRBJ2-5; v_gene: TRBV28; abundance: many; d_gene: NA; CDR3nt: TGTGCCAGCAGTTTTACCAGCCTCCAAGAGACCCAGTACTTC; CDR3aa: CASSFTSLQETQYF
j_gene: TRBJ2-1; v_gene: TRBV24-1; abundance: NA; d_gene: TRBD1; CDR3nt: TGTGCCACCAGTGACCAAGGGACAGGTGGACCCTACAATGAGCAGTTCTTC; CDR3aa: CATSDQGTGGPYNEQFF
j_gene: TRBJ2-7; v_gene: TRBV30; abundance: NA; d_gene: TRBD2; CDR3nt: TGTGCCTGGAGTGTTGGACTAGCGGGAGGGTACGAGCAGTACTTC; CDR3aa: CAWSVGLAGGYEQYF
j_gene: TRBJ1-5; v_gene: TRBV20-1; abundance: few; d_gene: TRBD1; CDR3nt: TGCAGTGCTAGAGGGGCGGACAGGGTTGGTCAGCCCCAGCATTTT; CDR3aa: CSARGADRVGQPQHF
j_gene: TRBJ1-1; v_gene: TRBV5-1; abundance: many; d_gene: NA; CDR3nt: TGCGCCAGCAGCCCGGACAGTACGAACACTGAAGCTTTCTTT; CDR3aa: CASSPDSTNTEAFF
j_gene: TRBJ2-7; v_gene: TRBV2; abundance: many; d_gene: TRBD2; CDR3nt: TGTGCCAGCAGCTGGCTTGGACTAGCGGGAGTCCACGAGCAGTACTTC; CDR3aa: CASSWLGLAGVHEQYF
j_gene: TRBJ2-3; v_gene: TRBV7-3; abundance: many; d_gene: NA; CDR3nt: TGTGCCAGCAGCCATGACCAAAGCCCGGGCACAGATACGCAGTATTTT; CDR3aa: CASSHDQSPGTDTQYF
j_gene: TRBJ2-7; v_gene: TRBV18; abundance: NA; d_gene: TRBD2; CDR3nt: TGTGCCAGCTCAAAGCGGGAGCTCCACGAGCAGCACTTC; CDR3aa: CASSKRELHEQHF
j_gene: TRBJ1-4; v_gene: TRBV5-1; abundance: NA; d_gene: NA; CDR3nt: TGCGCCAGCAGCTTGGAGGGGATCCGGGGGGAAAAACTGTTTTTT; CDR3aa: CASSLEGIRGEKLFF
j_gene: TRBJ2-6; v_gene: TRBV2; abundance: many; d_gene: NA; CDR3nt: TGTGCCAGCAGTGAAGAATCTGGGGCCAACGTCCTGACTTTC; CDR3aa: CASSEESGANVLTF
j_gene: TRBJ1-6; v_gene: TRBV20-1; abundance: few; d_gene: NA; CDR3nt: TGCAGTGCTAGAGATCTGGGAAATAATTCACCCCTCCACTTT; CDR3aa: CSARDLGNNSPLHF
j_gene: TRBJ2-6; v_gene: TRBV6-2/TRBV6-3; abundance: many; d_gene: NA; CDR3nt: TGTGCCAGCAGTTACCCGCAAGGGTCCAATCCTGGGGCCAACGTCCTGACTTTC; CDR3aa: CASSYPQGSNPGANVLTF
j_gene: TRBJ2-4; v_gene: TRBV4-1; abundance: few; d_gene: NA; CDR3nt: TGCGCCAGCAGCCTAATTGACCTAAGGCTAGCCAAAAACATTCAGTACTTC; CDR3aa: CASSLIDLRLAKNIQYF
j_gene: TRBJ2-5; v_gene: TRBV24-1; abundance: many; d_gene: TRBD2; CDR3nt: TGTGCCACCAGTCCAGGTGGGGGGGAGTACCAAGAGACCCAGTACTTC; CDR3aa: CATSPGGGEYQETQYF
j_gene: TRBJ2-2; v_gene: TRBV28; abundance: NA; d_gene: TRBD2; CDR3nt: TGTGCCAGCAGCTCGACTAGCGGGAGAAATGTCGGGGAGCTGTTTTTT; CDR3aa: CASSSTSGRNVGELFF
j_gene: TRBJ2-7; v_gene: TRBV10-2; abundance: NA; d_gene: TRBD1; CDR3nt: TGCGCCAGCAGTGAGTCCGGGACAGACGGCTACGAGCAGTACTTC; CDR3aa: CASSESGTDGYEQYF
j_gene: TRBJ2-5; v_gene: TRBV7-2; abundance: many; d_gene: NA; CDR3nt: TGTGCCAGCAGCTTAGGCCAGGGGATGGAGACCCAGTACTTC; CDR3aa: CASSLGQGMETQYF
j_gene: TRBJ2-3; v_gene: TRBV10-3; abundance: few; d_gene: NA; CDR3nt: TGTGCCATCACGGCGTCGGATACGCAGTATTTT; CDR3aa: CAITASDTQYF
j_gene: TRBJ2-7; v_gene: TRBV7-2; abundance: many; d_gene: NA; CDR3nt: TGTGCCAGCACCAATGGGTGGCACGAGCAGTACTTC; CDR3aa: CASTNGWHEQYF
j_gene: TRBJ2-3; v_gene: TRBV19; abundance: NA; d_gene: TRBD2; CDR3nt: TGTGCCAGTAGTATTTCAGCGGGAGCAAGGGATACGCAGTATTTT; CDR3aa: CASSISAGARDTQYF
j_gene: TRBJ1-1; v_gene: TRBV27; abundance: many; d_gene: NA; CDR3nt: TGTGCCAGCAGTCTTTATCCAGGGGTCGTGAACACTGAAGCTTTCTTT; CDR3aa: CASSLYPGVVNTEAFF
j_gene: TRBJ2-7; v_gene: TRBV20-1; abundance: NA; d_gene: TRBD2; CDR3nt: TGCAGTGCTAGAGAAGGGACTAGCGGGACGCGAGAGCAGTACTTC; CDR3aa: CSAREGTSGTREQYF
j_gene: TRBJ2-3; v_gene: TRBV10-3; abundance: NA; d_gene: NA; CDR3nt: TGTGCCATCAGTGATCCAGGGTTTACAGATACGCAGTATTTT; CDR3aa: CAISDPGFTDTQYF
j_gene: TRBJ2-2; v_gene: TRBV9; abundance: few; d_gene: NA; CDR3nt: TGTGCCAGCAGCGTAGAATTTGGCAGCCAGAACACCGGGGAGCTGTTTTTT; CDR3aa: CASSVEFGSQNTGELFF
j_gene: TRBJ2-5; v_gene: TRBV5-4; abundance: NA; d_gene: TRBD2; CDR3nt: TGTGCCAGCAGCTCGTCGACTAGCTCCCAAGAGACCCAGTACTTC; CDR3aa: CASSSSTSSQETQYF
j_gene: TRBJ2-4; v_gene: TRBV5-1; abundance: few; d_gene: TRBD2; CDR3nt: TGCGCCAGCCGACCAAGGACTAGCGGAGCCAAAAACATTCAGTACTTC; CDR3aa: CASRPRTSGAKNIQYF
j_gene: TRBJ1-2; v_gene: TRBV27; abundance: NA; d_gene: NA; CDR3nt: TGTGCCAGCAGTCCAAACCCTGGCTCGGCTTCAAAGCTTAACTATGGCTACACCTTC; CDR3aa: CASSPNPGSASKLNYGYTF
j_gene: TRBJ2-2; v_gene: TRBV28; abundance: many; d_gene: TRBD2; CDR3nt: TGTGCCAGCAGTTTGGGACTAGTCTTGACCGGGGAGCTGTTTTTT; CDR3aa: CASSLGLVLTGELFF
j_gene: TRBJ2-7; v_gene: TRBV27; abundance: NA; d_gene: TRBD1; CDR3nt: TGTGCCAGCAGTACGTTACGGGACAGGGCAGATGAGCAGTACTTC; CDR3aa: CASSTLRDRADEQYF
j_gene: TRBJ1-2; v_gene: TRBV5-1; abundance: many; d_gene: TRBD1; CDR3nt: TGCGCCAGCAGCTCCGACAGGGATGGCTACACCTTC; CDR3aa: CASSSDRDGYTF